This passage covers 6 T cell receptor beta chains from one sample sequenced in a study of PD-1 and CTLA-4 blockade in melanoma. This table comes from immunoSEQ multiplex PCR, and its TCRdb copy is limited to in-frame clones, with some not included. This table has about 18,000 clones, 60% to 75% appearing once. This material consisted of CD8+ T cells from peripheral blood, taken before anti-PD-1 treatment. These receptors all stem from a human donor with melanoma.

The chain has TRBV27 and TRBJ2-2, with unresolved D. Trimming cost V 8 bases and J 5 bases, with 15 bases left between them. The germline CDR1 and CDR2 sequences are MNHEY and SMNVEV (reference sequence). This CDR3 comprises 14 residues. This CDR3 is CASRERTRTGELFF. DNA for the CDR3: TGTGCCAGCCGAGAGAGAACCCGGACCGGGGAGCTGTTTTTT.

The chain links TRBV6-5 to TRBJ1-3, with D unresolved. The CDR3 length is 15 residues. Germline V CDR1 and CDR2: MNHEY, SVGAGI. V lost 2 bases to trimming and J lost 4 bases, with 12 bases between them. CDR3: CASSYRDTAGNTIYF. The CDR3 bases are TGTGCCAGCAGTTACCGAGACACGGCGGGAAACACCATATATTTT.

This clone was recorded only once. This rearrangement joins TRBV7-2 to TRBJ1-2; D gene ambiguous. Germline CDR1 and CDR2: SGHTA and FQGNSA. Between the trimmed V and J ends, which lost 1 base and 0 bases, there was a span of 12 bases. This CDR3 is built from 16 residues. In nucleotides, the CDR3 is TGTGCCAGCAGCTTAGTGAGCAGCCAAGCTAACTATGGCTACACCTTC. This sequence encodes CASSLVSSQANYGYTF.

By its share, this clone is medium-sized. The chain combines TRBV5-6 with TRBJ1-2; TRBD1 matches 7 bases. CDR3 length: 14 residues. Germline V gene data show CDR1 as SGHDT and CDR2 as YYEEEE. After removal of 5 bases from V and 3 bases from J, the junction contained 7 bases not matched to a gene. The CDR3 sequence is CASRPTGIDYGYTF. For the CDR3, the DNA is TGTGCCAGCAGACCGACAGGGATTGACTATGGCTACACCTTC.

The chain links TRBV12-5 to TRBJ1-5; tentative D call: TRBD1 (6 bases). V shed 6 bases and J shed 7 bases, with 13 bases lying between them. CDR1 is LGHNT, CDR2 FRNRAP, per germline. The CDR3 has 13 residues. This CDR3 is CASGQGFGQPQHF. CDR3 bases: TGTGCTAGTGGCCAGGGGTTTGGACAGCCCCAGCATTTT.

This clone was observed a single time. The V call is TRBV7-8, the J call TRBJ2-1; D gene unclear. This CDR3 is 12 amino acids long. V lost 1 base and J 3 bases, leaving 1 base between the germline ends. The germline CDR1 and CDR2 sequences are SGHVS and FQNEAQ. The CDR3 DNA reads as TGTGCCAGCAGCTTAGTCTACAATGAGCAGTTCTTC. It is translated as CASSLVYNEQFF.